This TCR beta chain comes out of a study of T cell responses to AZD1222 COVID-19 vaccine. Overall study: The analysis combined second doses at about 4 or about 12 weeks. General study results and limits: Samples come after the peak T cell response, not at day 14. Among spike-specific TCRs, nearly half reportedly target unmutated variant regions. Donors were mostly white British, more females; clonal diversity possibly underestimated.

This table comes from immunoSEQ multiplex PCR, and its TCRdb copy is limited to in-frame clones, with some not included. The sample includes 150,000 to 200,000 clones, about 90% seen only once; the top ten take about 0.53%. Germline CDR1 and CDR2: MDHEN and SYDVKM. Trimming took 6 bases from V and 5 from J; bases not matched to a gene: 3. The CDR3 covers 13 residues. A remark on this clone: The antigen remains undetermined.

This sample comprised peripheral blood, obtained on day 0 of AZD1222 vaccination. This clonotype originated in an adult in good health. V gene TRBV28 combines with J gene TRBJ1-1; 10 bases fit TRBD1. CDR3 loop: CASRGQGETEAFF. The CDR3 region has the DNA TGTGCCAGCAGAGGACAGGGGGAGACTGAAGCTTTCTTT.